This paragraph covers one T cell receptor beta chain sequence. This CDR3 comprises 14 residues. V was cut by 2 bases and J by 8 bases, with 15 bases left in between. Germline V gene sequence: CDR1 MNHEY, CDR2 SVGAGI. In Seattle, patients joined the study during active infection and were tracked longitudinally. As processed by the authors: It was from reference gene primer amplification that nucleated cell counts were estimated. Assay: immunoSEQ multiplex PCR; the TCRdb copy retains only in-frame clones and omits some. V, J and clone size are taken as reported in that table, and D and trimming were inferred from the DNA itself. The sample includes 250,000 to 350,000 clones, about 85% seen only once; the top ten take 0.87%. This entry belongs to a study of blood T cell repertoires in COVID-19. Study-wide context: T cells, B-cell-depleted T cells, or PBMCs provided the cDNA or gDNA that served as material.

The V call is TRBV6-5, the J call TRBJ1-2; possibly TRBD1 for D (5 bases). Source material: peripheral blood. The receptor's source is a human donor with COVID-19, enrolled during active disease. The donor label of this sample is uncertain. Here the CDR3 reads CASSYVDSVGGYTF. The DNA of the CDR3 is TGTGCCAGCAGTTACGTAGACAGTGTGGGAGGCTACACCTTC.